One sample yielded the 31 T cell receptor beta chains listed below, sequenced in a study of cytomegalovirus exposure and HLA in healthy donors. The PCR used 60 Vbeta and 13 Jbeta primers. TCRdb's copy holds only in-frame clones and misses some; the assay was immunoSEQ multiplex PCR. The sample has about 120,000 clones; around 74% are singletons. Specimen: PBMCs. The source of these receptors is a man in his sixties in good health and CMV-seropositive.

The chain couples TRBV2 to TRBJ2-5; 10 nucleotides line up with TRBD1. This CDR3 has 14 residues. Germline V gene sequence: CDR1 SNHLY, CDR2 FYNNEI. V dropped 8 bases and J dropped 5; count of bases not matched to a gene: 8. This CDR3 reads CASVGGQGRETQYF. Here the CDR3 DNA reads TGTGCCAGCGTGGGGGGACAGGGGCGCGAGACCCAGTACTTC. The full variable domain, rest sourced from reference TRBV2 and TRBJ2-5, is EPEVTQTPSHQVTQMGQEVILRCVPISNHLYFYWYRQILGQKVEFLVSFYNNEISEKSEIFDDQFSVERPDGSNFTLKIRSTKLEDSAMYFCASVGGQGRETQYFGPGTRLLVL.

This chain uses TRBV5-1 with TRBJ2-3, with 9 positions matching TRBD2. V trimming: 4 bases; J trimming: 4 bases; junction bases outside the gene matches: 10. The CDR3 runs 16 residues. CDR1 SGHRS and CDR2 YFSETQ come from the germline V gene. Here the CDR3 reads CASSPRGSGRPDTQYF. In nucleotides, the CDR3 is TGCGCCAGCAGCCCCCGAGGTAGCGGGAGACCAGATACGCAGTATTTT.

This CDR3 is CASSSHTPLEAFF. In DNA, the CDR3 is TGTGCCAGCAGTTCCCATACACCCCTTGAAGCTTTCTTT. The chain joins TRBV6-1 to TRBJ1-1; no definite D call. Trimming took 5 bases from V and 7 from J, leaving 14 bases between them. The CDR3 sequence is 13 residues long. The germline CDR1 and CDR2 sequences are MNHNS and SASEGT.

The count of this clone is one. The chain combines TRBV11-2 with TRBJ1-3; D is unresolved. V lost 2 bases to trimming and J lost 3 bases, with 23 bases between them. CDR1 and CDR2 (germline): SGHAT, FQNNGV. The CDR3 extends over 19 amino acids. CDR3 protein: CASSLRRAGLKEVGNTIYF. In nucleotides, the CDR3 is TGTGCCAGCAGCTTAAGGAGGGCAGGCTTAAAGGAAGTTGGAAACACCATATATTTT. Combining the CDR3 with reference TRBV11-2 and TRBJ1-3 gives the whole variable domain EAGVAQSPRYKIIEKRQSVAFWCNPISGHATLYWYQQILGQGPKLLIQFQNNGVVDDSQLPKDRFSAERLKGVDSTLKIQPAKLEDSAVYLCASSLRRAGLKEVGNTIYFGEGSWLTVV.

V gene TRBV5-1 combines with J gene TRBJ2-1, with 7 bases lining up with TRBD2. Germline V gene data show CDR1 as SGHRS and CDR2 as YFSETQ. CDR3 length: 16 amino acids. Germline trimming cut 4 bases from V and 2 bases from J; bases unmatched to any gene: 9. The CDR3 sequence is CASSVSGNKPYNEQFF. As DNA, the CDR3 is TGCGCCAGCAGCGTCAGCGGGAACAAACCCTACAATGAGCAGTTCTTC.

This clone has just one count. The J gene is TRBJ2-2, the V gene TRBV11-2; D gene ambiguous. This CDR3 is 14 amino acids long. CDR1 and CDR2 (germline): SGHAT, FQNNGV. Trimming removed 1 base at V and 6 bases at J, with 9 bases between. The CDR3 nucleotides read TGTGCCAGCAGCTTAGGCAGGCTCTCCGGGGAGCTGTTTTTT. Its translation is CASSLGRLSGELFF.

The gene calls are TRBV7-2 and TRBJ2-7; D is possibly TRBD1 (6 bases). In germline, CDR1 is SGHTA, CDR2 FQGNSA. Trimming pared 3 bases from V and 2 bases from J, leaving 14 bases between. The CDR3 extends over 15 amino acids. The CDR3 DNA follows: TGTGCCAGCAGCTTGGGACACTTGACTACCTACGAGCAGTACTTC. It translates to CASSLGHLTTYEQYF.

The chain carries TRBV2 and TRBJ2-7, with 7 bases that match TRBD1. The CDR3 extends over 14 amino acids. V shed 7 bases, J shed 5 bases, and the junction held 11 bases outside the gene matches. Per germline, CDR1 SNHLY and CDR2 FYNNEI. Here the CDR3 DNA reads TGTGCCAGCAAAGAAACTAGACAGGGCGACGAGCAGTACTTC. Translated, it gives CASKETRQGDEQYF.

This sequence joins TRBV30 and TRBJ1-6; no clear D. Germline loops: CDR1 GTSNPN, CDR2 SVGIG (reference sequence). V was clipped by 0 bases and J by 7 bases, with 10 bases between them. The CDR3 loop spans 14 amino acids. The CDR3 spells CAWSVGRRNSPLHF. CDR3 nucleotide sequence: TGTGCCTGGAGTGTGGGCAGGAGGAATTCACCCCTCCACTTT.

This chain links TRBV7-9 with TRBJ2-7, with 7 bases matching TRBD1. This CDR3 spans 18 amino acids. J was trimmed by 0 bases and V by 7 bases; bases with no gene match: 18. Germline V gives CDR1 SEHNR, CDR2 FQNEAQ (reference sequence). For the CDR3, the DNA is TGTGCCAGCACCCTAGGGGGTGCTGACAGGGCGAGCTCCTACGAGCAGTACTTC. This codes for CASTLGGADRASSYEQYF.

As DNA, the CDR3 is TGTGCCAGCAGCTTTTCACAGGGGGTGGGGGAGCAGTACTTC. Protein product: CASSFSQGVGEQYF. V usage is TRBV7-2 and J usage is TRBJ2-5; 8 bases are a match to TRBD1. Looked up from germline, CDR1 is SGHTA and CDR2 is FQGNSA. V lost 3 bases, J lost 11 bases, and 11 bases stayed unmatched. CDR3 length: 14 amino acids.

The rearrangement links TRBV7-8 to TRBJ2-5; weak D call: TRBD1 (5 bases). The CDR3 has 14 amino acids. Germline loops: CDR1 SGHVS, CDR2 FQNEAQ. V gave up 1 base and J gave up 5 bases, with 11 bases separating them. CDR3 amino acids: CASSLGSGLETQYF. The DNA for the CDR3 is TGTGCCAGCAGCTTAGGGTCAGGGTTGGAGACCCAGTACTTC.

The gene calls are TRBV5-1 and TRBJ2-7; TRBD2 aligns across 7 bases. This CDR3 is built from 14 residues. In germline, CDR1 is SGHRS, CDR2 YFSETQ. V trimming: 1 base; J trimming: 5 bases; junction bases outside the gene matches: 6. CDR3 protein: CASSLRGVSHEQYF. The CDR3 DNA reads TGCGCCAGCAGCTTGCGGGGGGTATCCCACGAGCAGTACTTC.

This chain connects TRBV25-1 to TRBJ2-5; a weak D match, TRBD2 (5 bases). The V end was cut by 7 bases, the J end by 3 bases, with 12 bases between. CDR1 is MGHDK and CDR2 is SYGVNS in the germline V gene. CDR3 length: 13 amino acids. Here the CDR3 DNA reads TGTGCCAGCACAGAACTAGGAGAAGAGACCCAGTACTTC. This codes for CASTELGEETQYF.

The CDR3 nucleotides are TGTGCCAGCAGTTACTCCCCTGGGACAGGGGATGGCTACACCTTC. Translated, it gives CASSYSPGTGDGYTF. V and J are TRBV6-5 and TRBJ1-2; 10 bases map to TRBD1. V lost 0 bases to trimming and J lost 6 bases; unmatched junction nucleotides: 4. Per the germline V gene, CDR1 is MNHEY and CDR2 is SVGAGI. This CDR3 has 15 residues.

The chain employs TRBV5-1 and TRBJ2-1, with D unclear. The germline gives CDR1 SGHRS, CDR2 YFSETQ. This CDR3 is 13 amino acids long. Trimming removed 1 base at V and 3 bases at J, with 5 bases between. The CDR3: CASSLLNYNEQFF. The CDR3 DNA sequence: TGCGCCAGCAGCTTGCTAAACTACAATGAGCAGTTCTTC.

The rearrangement joins TRBV10-1 to TRBJ2-3; 9 positions agree with TRBD1. The V segment lost 5 bases and the J segment 1 base; nucleotides outside the gene matches: 1. Germline CDR1 is WNHNN and CDR2 is SYGVQD (reference sequence). This CDR3 has 14 residues. Written as DNA, the CDR3 is TGCGCCAGCAGTCGGGACAGGGGCACAGATACGCAGTATTTT. Amino acids: CASSRDRGTDTQYF.

The gene calls are TRBV7-9 and TRBJ2-7; the match to TRBD1 covers 11 bases. The CDR3 spans 13 residues. Germline V gene sequence: CDR1 SEHNR, CDR2 FQNEAQ (reference sequence). J gave up 6 bases and V 6 bases, and 4 bases lay outside the gene matches. The CDR3 protein is CASRWTGGAEQYF. Written as DNA, the CDR3 is TGTGCCAGCAGGTGGACAGGGGGCGCCGAGCAGTACTTC. Full variable domain (outside the CDR3, taken from reference TRBV7-9 and TRBJ2-7): DTGVSQNPRHKITKRGQNVTFRCDPISEHNRLYWYRQTLGQGPEFLTYFQNEAQLEKSRLLSDRFSAERPKGSFSTLEIQRTEQGDSAMYLCASRWTGGAEQYFGPGTRLTVT.

The chain carries TRBV19 and TRBJ2-3; 14 nucleotides align to TRBD2. This CDR3 has 15 residues. Germline V gene lookup returns CDR1 LNHDA and CDR2 SQIVND (reference sequence). V lost 4 bases to trimming and J lost 8 bases; unmatched junction nucleotides: 5. The DNA of the CDR3 is TGTGCCAGTAGTACAGGGACTAGCGGGGGAGGTACGCAGTATTTT. Amino acid sequence: CASSTGTSGGGTQYF.

In the case of this clone: In the same sample, other DNA sequences code for this CDR3. The genes are TRBV9 and TRBJ1-1; 7 positions match TRBD1. The germline CDR1 and CDR2 sequences are SGDLS and YYNGEE. The CDR3 sequence is 19 residues long. Trimming removed 0 bases from V and 0 bases from J; junction bases left unmatched: 14. CDR3 region: CASSVGDRHSPRMNTEAFF. The CDR3 coding sequence is TGTGCCAGCAGCGTAGGGGACAGACATAGCCCCCGTATGAACACTGAAGCTTTCTTT.

J is TRBJ2-4 and V is TRBV4-2; 7 nucleotides align to TRBD1. CDR1 is LGHNA and CDR2 is YNFKEQ in the germline V gene. The CDR3 is made up of 14 amino acids. V was clipped by 3 bases and J by 8 bases; unmatched bases: 7. The CDR3 DNA is TGTGCCAGCAGCCACAGACAGGGTGGTGACATTCAGTACTTC. This translates into CASSHRQGGDIQYF.

This rearrangement joins TRBV18 to TRBJ1-4; 8 bases match TRBD1. The J segment lost 8 bases and the V segment lost 3 bases, leaving 5 bases of the junction unmatched. This CDR3 is 14 amino acids long. CDR1 and CDR2 (germline): KGHSH, LQKENI. CDR3 protein: CASSPGRGPEKLFF. The CDR3 nucleotides are TGTGCCAGCTCACCGGGCAGGGGGCCCGAAAAACTGTTTTTT. Based on the CDR3 plus reference TRBV18 and TRBJ1-4, the full variable domain is NAGVMQNPRHLVRRRGQEARLRCSPMKGHSHVYWYRQLPEEGLKFMVYLQKENIIDESGMPKERFSAEFPKEGPSILRIQQVVRGDSAAYFCASSPGRGPEKLFFGSGTQLSVL.

J is TRBJ2-1 and V is TRBV19, with D perhaps TRBD1 (6 bases). The CDR3 sequence is 15 residues long. Trimming shortened V by 0 bases and J by 2 bases, and 8 bases separated the two germline ends. CDR1 and CDR2 from the germline V gene are LNHDA and SQIVND (reference sequence). This CDR3 reads CASSIDWTAYNEQFF. In DNA, the CDR3 is TGTGCCAGTAGTATAGATTGGACAGCCTACAATGAGCAGTTCTTC.

The chain is built from TRBV10-1 and TRBJ2-4; TRBD1 agrees at 9 bases. This CDR3 spans 15 amino acids. Trimming at V came to 6 bases and at J to 2 bases, leaving 5 bases not matched to a gene. Germline assignment: CDR1 WNHNN and CDR2 SYGVQD (reference sequence). The CDR3 loop is CASSRDRATKNIQYF. CDR3 DNA: TGCGCCAGCAGCAGGGACAGGGCCACCAAAAACATTCAGTACTTC.

The rearrangement joins TRBV4-1 to TRBJ1-2, with 10 positions matching TRBD1. The V and J ends lost 3 bases and 5 bases, in that order; junction bases with no gene match: 6. From germline, CDR1 is MGHRA and CDR2 YSYEKL. This CDR3 spans 15 amino acids. CDR3 in DNA: TGCGCCAGCAGCCAGACAGGGGGCGCAGGGTATGGCTACACCTTC. Encoded protein: CASSQTGGAGYGYTF.

The CDR3 region is CASSLGGGERGQPQHF. CDR3 nucleotides: TGCGCCAGCAGCTTGGGGGGCGGGGAGAGGGGTCAGCCCCAGCATTTT. The chain joins TRBV5-1 to TRBJ1-5; D possibly corresponds to TRBD1 (5 bases). The germline gives CDR1 SGHRS, CDR2 YFSETQ. The CDR3 has 16 amino acids. Trimming shortened V by 0 bases and J by 6 bases, and 16 bases separated the two germline ends.

The chain combines TRBV10-3 with TRBJ1-5; 7 nucleotides line up with TRBD1. Germline assignment: CDR1 ENHRY and CDR2 SYGVKD. V shed 0 bases and J 4 bases; nucleotides not matched to a gene: 6. The CDR3 runs 16 residues. This chain's CDR3 is CAISESTPGGNQPQHF. CDR3 in DNA: TGTGCCATCAGTGAGTCGACTCCAGGGGGGAATCAGCCCCAGCATTTT.

CDR3 residues: CASADPLVSGNTIYF. The CDR3 coding sequence is TGTGCCAGCGCGGATCCGTTGGTCTCTGGAAACACCATATATTTT. The rearrangement links TRBV7-9 to TRBJ1-3; D gene unclear. The CDR3 totals 15 residues. V lost 8 bases and J lost 0, with 14 bases in between. Germline-derived CDR1 and CDR2 are SEHNR and FQNEAQ (reference sequence).

This clone was detected once. This chain links TRBV7-2 with TRBJ2-3; 8 bases are shared with TRBD1. CDR3 length: 14 residues. The junction had 5 bases not matched to a gene; V was cut back by 3 bases and J by 6 bases. From germline, CDR1 is SGHTA and CDR2 FQGNSA. CDR3 region: CASSFDRGVDTQYF. The CDR3 nucleotides are TGTGCCAGCAGCTTTGACAGGGGCGTGGATACGCAGTATTTT.

This sequence joins TRBV5-1 and TRBJ2-1; TRBD2 matches at 13 bases. V gave up 7 bases and J gave up 7 bases; unmatched junction bases: 11. The CDR3 totals 16 residues. CDR1 and CDR2 from the germline V gene are SGHRS and YFSETQ. The CDR3 DNA reads TGCGCCAGCGCCAGGACTAGCGGGAGTATAAGGAATGAGCAGTTCTTC. As protein: CASARTSGSIRNEQFF.

The rearrangement uses TRBV5-8 and TRBJ1-1; 12 positions match TRBD1. The germline V gene encodes CDR1 SGHTS and CDR2 YDEGEE. CDR3 length: 15 residues. The V and J ends lost 4 bases and 4 bases, in that order; junction bases with no gene match: 5. In DNA, the CDR3 is TGTGCCAGCAGCAGGGACAGGGGGCGAGGCACTGAAGCTTTCTTT. As protein: CASSRDRGRGTEAFF.